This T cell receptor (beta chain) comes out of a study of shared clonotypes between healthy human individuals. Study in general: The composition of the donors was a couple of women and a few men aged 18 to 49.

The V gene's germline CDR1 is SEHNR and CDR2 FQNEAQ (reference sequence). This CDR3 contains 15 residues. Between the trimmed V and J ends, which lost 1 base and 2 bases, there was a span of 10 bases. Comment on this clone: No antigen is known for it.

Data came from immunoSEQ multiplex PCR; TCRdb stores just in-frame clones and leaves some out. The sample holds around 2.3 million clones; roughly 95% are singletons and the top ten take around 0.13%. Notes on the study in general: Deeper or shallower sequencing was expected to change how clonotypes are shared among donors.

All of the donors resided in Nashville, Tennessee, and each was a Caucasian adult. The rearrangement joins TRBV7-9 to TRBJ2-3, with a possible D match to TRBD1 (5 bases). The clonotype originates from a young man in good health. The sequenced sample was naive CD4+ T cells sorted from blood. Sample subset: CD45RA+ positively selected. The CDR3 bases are TGTGCCAGCAGCTTAGATCCAGGGTACACAGATACGCAGTATTTT. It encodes CASSLDPGYTDTQYF.